This T cell receptor (beta chain) was captured in a study of graft-versus-host responses after intestinal transplantation. About the study: For 3 to 4 years after anti-thymocyte globulin induction, all recipients took tacrolimus and steroids. Study conclusions and caveats: Individuals carrying graft-donor T cell macrochimerism showed high graft-versus-host to host-versus-graft clonal ratios in allografts.

The V gene end was trimmed by 1 base and the J gene end by 2 bases; junction bases not matched to a gene: 1. From germline, CDR1 is SGHNT and CDR2 YENEEA. CDR3 size: 16 residues. TCRdb's table, derived via immunoSEQ multiplex PCR, lists solely in-frame clones and lacks some. The sample has over 40,000 clones, approximately 84% seen once; the top ten hold approximately 0.46%. About this clone: The antigen remains undetermined.

Sequenced material: unstimulated CD4+ T cells sorted from spleen or lymph node cells, taken before transplant. V usage is TRBV11-3 and J usage is TRBJ2-3, with TRBD2 matching over 12 bases. The source is a human donor who was the organ donor for an intestinal transplant. The CDR3 DNA sequence: TGTGCCAGCAGCTTAGGGACTAGCGGGATCACAGATACGCAGTATTTT. Amino acids: CASSLGTSGITDTQYF.